This T cell receptor beta chain was observed in a study of blood T cell repertoires in COVID-19. This table comes from immunoSEQ multiplex PCR, and its TCRdb copy is limited to in-frame clones, with some not included. The sample lists 250,000 to 300,000 clones; just over 85% were seen once. V was cut by 4 bases and J by 5 bases, with 17 bases left in between. The germline gives CDR1 MNHEY, CDR2 SVGAGI. This CDR3 has 16 residues. This TCR derives from a man between 18 and 35 years old who had recovered from COVID-19. Sequencing was carried out using PBMCs or T cells enriched from blood (not recorded which). The V call is TRBV6-5, the J call TRBJ1-4; a possible D gene is TRBD1 (5 bases). The CDR3 protein is CASSSGGAVTNEKLFF. The CDR3 nucleotides read TGTGCCAGCAGTTCTGGTGGGGCAGTAACAAATGAAAAACTGTTTTTT.